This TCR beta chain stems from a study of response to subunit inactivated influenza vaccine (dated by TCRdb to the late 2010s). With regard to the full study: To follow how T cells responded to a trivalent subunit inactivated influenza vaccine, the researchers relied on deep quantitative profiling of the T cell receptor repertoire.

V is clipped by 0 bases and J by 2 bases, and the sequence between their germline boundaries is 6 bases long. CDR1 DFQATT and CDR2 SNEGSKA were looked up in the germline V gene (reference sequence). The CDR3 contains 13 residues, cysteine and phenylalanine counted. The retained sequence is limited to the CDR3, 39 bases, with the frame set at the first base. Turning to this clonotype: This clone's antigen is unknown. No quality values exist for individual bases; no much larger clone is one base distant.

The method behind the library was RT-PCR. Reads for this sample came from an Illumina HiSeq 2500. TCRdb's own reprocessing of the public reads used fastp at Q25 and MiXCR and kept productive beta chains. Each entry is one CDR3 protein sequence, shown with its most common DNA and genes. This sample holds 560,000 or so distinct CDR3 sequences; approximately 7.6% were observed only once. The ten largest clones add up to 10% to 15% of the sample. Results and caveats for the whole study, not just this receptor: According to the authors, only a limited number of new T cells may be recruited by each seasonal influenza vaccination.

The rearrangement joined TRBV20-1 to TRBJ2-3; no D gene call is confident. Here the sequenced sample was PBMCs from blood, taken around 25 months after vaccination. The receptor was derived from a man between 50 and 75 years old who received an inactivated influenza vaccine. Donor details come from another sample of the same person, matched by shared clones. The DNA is TGCAGTGCTAGAGATTCAAACACAGATACGCAGTATTTT. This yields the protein CSARDSNTDTQYF.